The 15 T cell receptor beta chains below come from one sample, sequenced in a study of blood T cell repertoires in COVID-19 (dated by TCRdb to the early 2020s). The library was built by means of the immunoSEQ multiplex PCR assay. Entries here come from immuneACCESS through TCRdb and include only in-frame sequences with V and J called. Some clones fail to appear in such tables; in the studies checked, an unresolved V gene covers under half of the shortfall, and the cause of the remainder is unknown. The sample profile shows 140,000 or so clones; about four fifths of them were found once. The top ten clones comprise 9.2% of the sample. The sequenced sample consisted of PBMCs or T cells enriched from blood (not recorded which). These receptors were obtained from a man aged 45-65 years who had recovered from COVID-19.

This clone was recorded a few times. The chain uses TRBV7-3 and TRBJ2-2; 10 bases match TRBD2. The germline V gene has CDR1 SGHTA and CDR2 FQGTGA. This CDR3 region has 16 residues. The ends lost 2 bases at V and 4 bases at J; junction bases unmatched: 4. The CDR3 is CASSLGGTSATGELFF. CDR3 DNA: TGTGCCAGCAGCTTAGGCGGGACTAGCGCCACCGGGGAGCTGTTTTTT.

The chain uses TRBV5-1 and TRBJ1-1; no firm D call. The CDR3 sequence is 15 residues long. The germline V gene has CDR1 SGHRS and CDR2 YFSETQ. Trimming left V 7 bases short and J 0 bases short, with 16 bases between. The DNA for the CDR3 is TGCGCCAGCGCCAAGTCCGTAGAGATGAACACTGAAGCTTTCTTT. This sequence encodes CASAKSVEMNTEAFF.

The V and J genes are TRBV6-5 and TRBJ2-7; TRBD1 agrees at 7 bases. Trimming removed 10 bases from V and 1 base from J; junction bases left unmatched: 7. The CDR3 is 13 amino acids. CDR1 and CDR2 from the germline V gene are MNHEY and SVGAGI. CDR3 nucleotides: TGTGCCACCACTCGGGACAGATCCTACGAGCAGTACTTC. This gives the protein CATTRDRSYEQYF.

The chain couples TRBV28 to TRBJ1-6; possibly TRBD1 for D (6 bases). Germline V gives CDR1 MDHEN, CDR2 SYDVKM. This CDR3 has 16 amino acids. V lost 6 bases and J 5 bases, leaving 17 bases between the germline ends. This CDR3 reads CASRSSPGQNNSPLHF. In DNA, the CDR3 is TGTGCCAGCAGATCTTCCCCGGGACAAAATAATTCACCCCTCCACTTT.

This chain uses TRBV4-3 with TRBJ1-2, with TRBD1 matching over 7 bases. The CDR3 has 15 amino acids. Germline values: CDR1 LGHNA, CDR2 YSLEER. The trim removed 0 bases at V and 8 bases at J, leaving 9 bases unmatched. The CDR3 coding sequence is TGCGCCAGCAGCCAAGACAGGGGGTCTTCGAGGGGCTACACCTTC. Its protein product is CASSQDRGSSRGYTF.

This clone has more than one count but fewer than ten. This chain's CDR3 is CASSLLGAGELFF. CDR3 nucleotides: TGTGCCAGCAGTTTATTGGGAGCCGGGGAGCTGTTTTTT. The V gene is TRBV12-3 or TRBV12-4, the J gene TRBJ2-2, with D perhaps TRBD2 (5 bases). Trimming pared 2 bases from V and 6 bases from J, leaving 7 bases between. This CDR3 is 13 amino acids long.

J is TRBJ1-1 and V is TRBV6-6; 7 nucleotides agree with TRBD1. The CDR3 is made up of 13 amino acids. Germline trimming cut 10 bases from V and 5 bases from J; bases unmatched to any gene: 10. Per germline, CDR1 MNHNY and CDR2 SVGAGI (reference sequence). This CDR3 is CAIQGGMGTEAFF. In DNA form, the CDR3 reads TGTGCCATCCAGGGGGGAATGGGTACTGAAGCTTTCTTT.

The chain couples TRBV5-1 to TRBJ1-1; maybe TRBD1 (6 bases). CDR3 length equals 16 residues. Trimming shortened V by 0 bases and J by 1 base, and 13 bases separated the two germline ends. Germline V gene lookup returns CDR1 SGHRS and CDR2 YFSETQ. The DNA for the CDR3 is TGCGCCAGCAGCTTGGGGTACCGGACAGAGAACACTGAAGCTTTCTTT. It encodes CASSLGYRTENTEAFF.

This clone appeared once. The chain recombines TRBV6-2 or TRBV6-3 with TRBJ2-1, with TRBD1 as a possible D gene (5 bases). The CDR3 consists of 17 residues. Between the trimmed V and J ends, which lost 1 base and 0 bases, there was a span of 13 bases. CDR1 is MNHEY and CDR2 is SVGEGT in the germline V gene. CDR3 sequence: CASSYWKGPSSYNEQFF. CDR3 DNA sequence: TGTGCCAGCAGTTACTGGAAGGGGCCCAGCTCCTACAATGAGCAGTTCTTC.

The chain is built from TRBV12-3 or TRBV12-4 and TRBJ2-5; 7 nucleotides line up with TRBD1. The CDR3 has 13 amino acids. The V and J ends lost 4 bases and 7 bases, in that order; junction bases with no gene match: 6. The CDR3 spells CASSSQGYGTQYF. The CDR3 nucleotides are TGTGCCAGCAGTTCACAGGGGTATGGGACCCAGTACTTC.

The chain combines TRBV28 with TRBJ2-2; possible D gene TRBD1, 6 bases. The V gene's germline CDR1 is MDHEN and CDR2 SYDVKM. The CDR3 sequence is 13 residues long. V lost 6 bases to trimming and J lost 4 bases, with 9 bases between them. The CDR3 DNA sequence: TGTGCCAGCAGGCCACAGGGCACCGGGGAGCTGTTTTTT. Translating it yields CASRPQGTGELFF.

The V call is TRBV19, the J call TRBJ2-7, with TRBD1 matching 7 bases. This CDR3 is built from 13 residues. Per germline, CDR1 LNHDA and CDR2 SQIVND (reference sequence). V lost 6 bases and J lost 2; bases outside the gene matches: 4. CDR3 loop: CASRDRLTYEQYF. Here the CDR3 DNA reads TGTGCCAGTAGGGACAGGCTGACCTACGAGCAGTACTTC.

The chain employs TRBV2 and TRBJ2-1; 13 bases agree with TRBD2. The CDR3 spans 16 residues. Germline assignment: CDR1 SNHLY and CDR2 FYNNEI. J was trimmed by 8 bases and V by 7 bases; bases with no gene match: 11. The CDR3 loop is CASTRTSGGFMDEQFF. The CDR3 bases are TGTGCCAGCACTAGGACTAGCGGGGGATTTATGGATGAGCAGTTCTTC.

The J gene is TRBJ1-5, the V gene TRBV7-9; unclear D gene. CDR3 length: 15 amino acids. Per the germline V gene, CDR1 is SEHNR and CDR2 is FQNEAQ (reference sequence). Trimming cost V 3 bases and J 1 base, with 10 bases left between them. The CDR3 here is CASSLGSGSNQPQHF. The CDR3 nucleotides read TGTGCCAGCAGCTTGGGGAGCGGAAGCAATCAGCCCCAGCATTTT.

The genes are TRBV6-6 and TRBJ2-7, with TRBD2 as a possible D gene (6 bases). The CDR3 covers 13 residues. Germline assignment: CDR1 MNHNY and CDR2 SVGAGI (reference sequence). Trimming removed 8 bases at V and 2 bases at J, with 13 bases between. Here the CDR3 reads CASSFGGPYEQYF. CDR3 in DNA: TGTGCCAGCTCCTTCGGGGGTCCCTACGAGCAGTACTTC.